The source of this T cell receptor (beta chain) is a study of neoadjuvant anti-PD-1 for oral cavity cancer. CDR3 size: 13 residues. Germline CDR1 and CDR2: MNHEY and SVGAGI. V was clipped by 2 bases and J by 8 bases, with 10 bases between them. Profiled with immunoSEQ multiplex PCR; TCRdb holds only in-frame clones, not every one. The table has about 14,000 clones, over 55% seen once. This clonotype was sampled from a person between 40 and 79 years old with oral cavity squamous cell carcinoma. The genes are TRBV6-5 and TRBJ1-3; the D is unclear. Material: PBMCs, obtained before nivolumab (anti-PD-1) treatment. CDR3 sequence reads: CASSYPHPDTIYF. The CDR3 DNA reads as TGTGCCAGCAGTTACCCCCATCCGGACACCATATATTTT.